This TCR beta chain was observed in a study of PD-1 blockade in classical Hodgkin lymphoma. Comments on this clone: No antigen is known for it.

This CDR3 region has 15 residues. Germline trimming cut 4 bases from V and 4 bases from J; bases unmatched to any gene: 7. CDR1 and CDR2 (germline): MNHEY, SMNVEV (reference sequence). Stated time point: cycle 4 day 1 (C4D1), after five to seven weeks of nivolumab. The patients all showed relapse after autologous stem cell transplantation, while their brentuximab vedotin exposure varied. Researchers report purifying CD4+ T cells from thawed PBMCs by magnetic negative selection. Study results and caveats: The authors have not defined what causes the repertoire differences, possibly disease activity or prior therapy. The baseline diversity of complete responders showed similarity to that of newly diagnosed patients. Nivolumab initiation under 1 year post-ASCT meant exclusion. Baseline TCR diversity was reportedly lower in newly diagnosed patients than healthy donors.

Measured with immunoSEQ multiplex PCR; TCRdb has only the in-frame clones, and not every one. The data hold 25,000 to 35,000 clones, with approximately 79% observed a single time. The chain combines TRBV27 with TRBJ2-1; the match to TRBD1 covers 7 bases. The input for sequencing was CD4+ T cells from blood, taken before the fourth cycle of nivolumab. The source of this sequence is a human donor with classical Hodgkin lymphoma. The CDR3 protein is CASSSRTGVYNEQFF. CDR3 sequence (DNA): TGTGCCAGCAGTTCGCGGACAGGCGTATACAATGAGCAGTTCTTC.